The 8 T cell receptor beta chains below all came from one sample that was sequenced in a study of cytomegalovirus exposure and HLA in healthy donors. The PCR contained 60 Vbeta and 13 Jbeta primers. The protocol was immunoSEQ multiplex PCR, while the TCRdb copy is restricted to in-frame clones and leaves out a portion. The table records under 200,000 clones, 75% of them present only once. Input material: PBMCs. These receptor sequences come from a woman aged 45-59 years in good health and CMV-seropositive.

This sequence joins TRBV7-3 and TRBJ2-1; weak D call: TRBD1 (6 bases). This CDR3 spans 13 amino acids. Germline V gives CDR1 SGHTA, CDR2 FQGTGA. V lost 2 bases and J lost 12, with 14 bases in between. The CDR3 region has the DNA TGTGCCAGCAGCTTATACAGGGAAGACGTGCAGTTCTTC. Translation gives CASSLYREDVQFF. Filled out from reference TRBV7-3 and TRBJ2-1, the complete variable domain reads GAGVSQTPSNKVTEKGKYVELRCDPISGHTALYWYRQSLGQGPEFLIYFQGTGAADDSGLPNDRFFAVRPEGSVSTLKIQRTERGDSAVYLCASSLYREDVQFFGPGTRLTVL.

J is TRBJ2-1 and V is TRBV29-1; the D is unclear. Germline V gene lookup returns CDR1 SQVTM and CDR2 ANQGSEA. CDR3 length equals 11 residues. Deletions cut 2 bases from V and 6 bases from J, with 5 bases between. In DNA form, the CDR3 reads TGCAGCGTTGAACCAGGCAATGAGCAGTTCTTC. Translated: CSVEPGNEQFF.

The rearrangement links TRBV9 to TRBJ2-2, with a possible D match to TRBD1 (6 bases). V was pared by 6 bases and J by 0 bases, with 12 bases between. This CDR3 comprises 15 residues. The germline gives CDR1 SGDLS, CDR2 YYNGEE. The CDR3 DNA follows: TGTGCCAGCACCAGGGGCCAAGCGAACACCGGGGAGCTGTTTTTT. This translates into CASTRGQANTGELFF.

The rearrangement joins TRBV7-9 to TRBJ1-2, with unresolved D. CDR1 SEHNR and CDR2 FQNEAQ come from the germline V gene (reference sequence). The CDR3 spans 14 residues. Trimming left V 7 bases short and J 0 bases short, with 12 bases between. The CDR3 spells CASTPITANYGYTF. DNA of the CDR3: TGTGCCAGCACTCCAATCACAGCTAACTATGGCTACACCTTC.

The J gene is TRBJ1-6, the V gene TRBV18, with D tentatively TRBD1 (6 bases). V was clipped by 5 bases and J by 10 bases, with 15 bases between them. The CDR3 extends over 14 amino acids. The germline gives CDR1 KGHSH, CDR2 LQKENI. This CDR3 is CASSKQGQNSPLHF. The CDR3 coding sequence is TGTGCCAGCTCAAAACAGGGTCAGAACTCACCCCTCCACTTT.

The chain carries TRBV6-5 and TRBJ1-6; maybe TRBD1 (6 bases). Germline V CDR1 and CDR2: MNHEY, SVGAGI. This CDR3 contains 15 residues. V lost 1 base, J lost 9 bases, and 13 bases lay in between. For the CDR3, the DNA is TGTGCCAGCAGTTACTACGGCAGGGGCTCTTCACCCCTCCACTTT. Amino acids: CASSYYGRGSSPLHF.

This clone has just a few counts. This chain uses TRBV2 with TRBJ2-2; 13 nucleotides match TRBD2. Germline V gene lookup returns CDR1 SNHLY and CDR2 FYNNEI. CDR3 length: 17 residues. V shed 6 bases and J 5 bases; nucleotides not matched to a gene: 9. CDR3 sequence (DNA): TGTGCCAGCAGCGTGACTAGCGGGGGGCGAGGAACCGGGGAGCTGTTTTTT. It yields the protein CASSVTSGGRGTGELFF.

The chain joins TRBV7-9 to TRBJ1-1; weak D call: TRBD1 (6 bases). Per the germline V gene, CDR1 is SEHNR and CDR2 is FQNEAQ (reference sequence). The V gene lost 4 bases and the J gene lost 3 bases, with 9 bases spanning the gap. The CDR3 loop spans 13 amino acids. In nucleotides, the CDR3 is TGTGCCAGCAGCTGGACAGTGTACACTGAAGCTTTCTTT. This encodes CASSWTVYTEAFF.